This TCR beta chain came from a study of siplizumab effects on memory and regulatory T cells. The study, taken as a whole, reports: Naive T cell populations appeared to exhibit greater diversity than memory cells and appeared to be major alloresponse contributors. Treg origin accounted for an average of roughly 69% of mappable alloreactive CD4+ clones with siplizumab and roughly 26% in controls. Just a small share of alloreactive clones was traced back to unstimulated subsets.

The V end lost 3 bases, the J end lost 11 bases, and 13 bases lay between the germline ends. CDR3 length equals 13 residues. The germline V gene has CDR1 MDHEN and CDR2 SYDVKM. On this clone itself: Antigen: not known.

Sequencing of each sample assayed about 10^5 TCR templates. Method: immunoSEQ multiplex PCR; TCRdb's copy keeps in-frame clones and lacks some. The data hold 99,000 or so clones, with 85% to 95% observed a single time. The chain is built from TRBV28 and TRBJ1-4; D is ambiguous. The TCR originated in a human donor in good health. Sequencing was done on a sample of non-Treg CD4+ T cells sorted from blood. CDR3 coding DNA: TGTGCCAGCAGTTTGGTTAGAGAGTGGAAACTGTTTTTT. Translating it yields CASSLVREWKLFF. Drawing the rest from reference TRBV28 and TRBJ1-4, the complete variable domain is DVKVTQSSRYLVKRTGEKVFLECVQDMDHENMFWYRQDPGLGLRLIYFSYDVKMKEKGDIPEGYSVSREKKERFSLILESASTNQTSMYLCASSLVREWKLFFGSGTQLSVL.